One and the same sample provided the 26 T cell receptor beta chains below, sequenced in a study of blood T cell repertoires in COVID-19 (dated by TCRdb to the early 2020s). The library was made by the immunoSEQ multiplex PCR assay. The clones in this table, taken by TCRdb from immuneACCESS, are in-frame only. Not every clone is retained; where verified, under half of the shortfall comes from an unresolved V gene, and the cause of the rest is unknown. Within this sample are about 56,000 clones, with roughly 78% of them counted one time only. The ten largest clones take up more than 7.5% of the sample. Sequencing was performed on peripheral blood. The receptors come from a woman aged 80 or older with acute or convalescent COVID-19.

A few counts support this clone. The rearrangement joins TRBV4-1 to TRBJ2-1, with 13 bases aligning to TRBD2. The CDR3 sequence is 18 residues long. The junction had 7 bases not matched to a gene; V was cut back by 1 base and J by 4 bases. Germline V gene sequence: CDR1 MGHRA, CDR2 YSYEKL. In DNA, the CDR3 is TGCGCCAGCAGCCAAGGCCGACTAGCGGGAGGACCATACAATGAGCAGTTCTTC. Its translation is CASSQGRLAGGPYNEQFF.

The rearrangement links TRBV9 to TRBJ2-3, with TRBD1 matching 8 bases. This CDR3 is 14 amino acids long. V shed 3 bases, J shed 6 bases, and the junction held 6 bases outside the gene matches. Looked up from germline, CDR1 is SGDLS and CDR2 is YYNGEE. CDR3: CASSGQGNYDTQYF. As DNA, the CDR3 is TGTGCCAGCAGCGGACAGGGGAATTACGATACGCAGTATTTT.

The chain joins TRBV18 to TRBJ1-1; 8 positions agree with TRBD1. Germline values: CDR1 KGHSH, CDR2 LQKENI. J gave up 0 bases and V 4 bases, and 7 bases lay outside the gene matches. The CDR3 runs 16 residues. DNA of the CDR3: TGTGCCAGCTCACGTCGACAGGGGACCTTGAACACTGAAGCTTTCTTT. It codes for CASSRRQGTLNTEAFF.

This rearrangement joins TRBV27 to TRBJ2-5; 8 bases align to TRBD1. Germline V CDR1 and CDR2: MNHEY, SMNVEV (reference sequence). CDR3 length: 15 amino acids. V was pared by 5 bases and J by 2 bases, with 7 bases of the junction left unmatched. The CDR3 spells CASSPGTGRQETQYF. The CDR3 DNA reads as TGTGCCAGCAGTCCTGGGACAGGCAGACAAGAGACCCAGTACTTC.

The rearrangement uses TRBV5-1 and TRBJ1-2; 8 bases line up with TRBD1. The trim removed 4 bases at V and 8 bases at J, leaving 13 bases unmatched. From germline, CDR1 is SGHRS and CDR2 YFSETQ. The length of the CDR3 is 15 residues. The CDR3 nucleotides are TGCGCCAGCAGCGCACTACAGCAGGGGGCGGGCGGCTACACCTTC. Amino acid sequence: CASSALQQGAGGYTF.

Comment on this clone: Mismatch with germline at one junction end may stem from a read error. The chain has TRBV3-1 (or the pseudogene TRBV3-2) and TRBJ2-3; 8 bases map to TRBD1. The CDR3 runs to 17 residues. The germline V gene encodes CDR1 LGHDT and CDR2 YNNKEL (reference sequence). CDR3 DNA sequence: TGTGCCAGCAGCCAAGCCGGGACAGGTAGAAGCAGAGATACGCAGTATTTT. Translating gives CASSQAGTGRSRDTQYF.

The CDR3 protein is CASSQDPGGPKTGELFF. For the CDR3, the DNA is TGTGCCAGCAGCCAAGATCCGGGGGGGCCCAAAACCGGGGAGCTGTTTTTT. The J gene is TRBJ2-2, the V gene TRBV4-2; 8 bases map to TRBD2. The CDR3 has 17 amino acids. V was clipped by 0 bases and J by 5 bases; unmatched bases: 8. Germline CDR1 is LGHNA and CDR2 is YNFKEQ.

The chain uses TRBV7-9 and TRBJ1-3, with no clear D. This CDR3 is 16 amino acids long. The ends were cut back, 0 bases at V and 2 bases at J, with 11 bases in the middle. CDR1 and CDR2 from the germline V gene are SEHNR and FQNEAQ (reference sequence). DNA of the CDR3: TGTGCCAGCAGCTTAGCAGGCGGGCAGGCTGGAAACACCATATATTTT. This codes for CASSLAGGQAGNTIYF.

This chain joins TRBV7-8 and TRBJ2-3; TRBD2 matches 7 bases. J was trimmed by 0 bases and V by 5 bases; bases with no gene match: 5. Germline loops: CDR1 SGHVS, CDR2 FQNEAQ. CDR3 length: 15 residues. The CDR3 DNA reads TGTGCCAGCAGCGGACTAGTCTTTAGCACAGATACGCAGTATTTT. Encoded protein: CASSGLVFSTDTQYF.

V is TRBV6-1 and J is TRBJ2-7; 11 bases map to TRBD2. Trimming took 2 bases from V and 7 from J; bases not matched to a gene: 7. The CDR3 runs to 15 residues. The germline V gene encodes CDR1 MNHNS and CDR2 SASEGT. The DNA for the CDR3 is TGTGCCAGCAGTGAAAAAACTAGCGGGAGTGGTGAGCAGTACTTC. It encodes CASSEKTSGSGEQYF.

This clone was seen a handful of times. The rearrangement links TRBV14 to TRBJ2-1; 13 bases line up with TRBD2. Germline V gives CDR1 SGHDN, CDR2 FVKESK. This CDR3 has 18 amino acids. Unmatched junction bases numbered 10, after V lost 3 bases and J lost 5 bases. CDR3 coding DNA: TGTGCCAGCAGCCAGGGACTAGCGGGGACTCGACCGAACAATGAGCAGTTCTTC. This translates into CASSQGLAGTRPNNEQFF.

The rearrangement joins TRBV6-5 to TRBJ2-2; 7 nucleotides match TRBD1. Germline CDR1 is MNHEY and CDR2 is SVGAGI. Losses at the gene ends were 6 bases for V and 3 bases for J; bases not matched to a gene: 7. CDR3 length equals 15 residues. CDR3 nucleotides: TGTGCCAGCAGCACGGACAGGCGGGACACCGGGGAGCTGTTTTTT. Its protein product is CASSTDRRDTGELFF.

The chain couples TRBV6-5 to TRBJ2-7, with TRBD1 as a possible D gene (6 bases). The CDR3 runs to 14 residues. Per the germline V gene, CDR1 is MNHEY and CDR2 is SVGAGI. V was pared by 2 bases and J by 3 bases, with 11 bases between. CDR3 bases: TGTGCCAGCAGTTACGTAGGGGGTGGCTACGAGCAGTACTTC. As protein: CASSYVGGGYEQYF.

The count of this clone is one. The V gene is TRBV5-5, the J gene TRBJ2-3; TRBD2 is a possible D gene (5 bases). V was clipped by 0 bases and J by 4 bases, with 6 bases between them. The CDR3 loop spans 13 amino acids. The germline V gene has CDR1 SGHKS and CDR2 YYEKEE (reference sequence). The CDR3 loop is CASSLERADTQYF. As DNA, the CDR3 is TGTGCCAGCAGCTTGGAGAGGGCAGATACGCAGTATTTT.

The rearrangement joins TRBV19 to TRBJ2-1, with no clear D. Trimming took 4 bases from V and 7 from J, leaving 14 bases between them. The CDR3 contains 14 residues. The germline V gene has CDR1 LNHDA and CDR2 SQIVND (reference sequence). DNA of the CDR3: TGTGCCAGTAGTAGTGACTCCGTCGTGAATGAGCAGTTCTTC. Translation gives CASSSDSVVNEQFF.

The rearrangement uses TRBV6-5 and TRBJ1-2; 7 nucleotides align to TRBD1. This CDR3 spans 12 amino acids. The V gene's germline CDR1 is MNHEY and CDR2 SVGAGI. V lost 5 bases, J lost 8 bases, and 5 bases stayed unmatched. In nucleotides, the CDR3 is TGTGCCAGCAGTCAGGGGGACGGCGGCTACACCTTC. Amino acid sequence: CASSQGDGGYTF.

This chain connects TRBV4-1 to TRBJ2-1; D call uncertain. Trimming shortened V by 1 base and J by 9 bases, and 13 bases separated the two germline ends. The germline CDR1 and CDR2 sequences are MGHRA and YSYEKL. This CDR3 has 14 amino acids. The CDR3 DNA sequence: TGCGCCAGCAGCCAAGGGAGATACAAGAGTGAGCAGTTCTTC. It yields the protein CASSQGRYKSEQFF.

The rearrangement links TRBV24-1 to TRBJ2-2; D gene unclear. V was cut by 12 bases and J by 6 bases, with 4 bases left in between. Germline values: CDR1 KGHDR, CDR2 SFDVKD. The CDR3 totals 9 residues. The CDR3 loop is CARAGELFF. In nucleotides, the CDR3 is TGTGCCCGGGCCGGGGAGCTGTTTTTT.

The chain employs TRBV5-1 and TRBJ2-7; 9 bases are shared with TRBD1. There are 15 residues in the CDR3. J gave up 6 bases and V 4 bases, and 11 bases lay outside the gene matches. Germline-derived CDR1 and CDR2 are SGHRS and YFSETQ. The CDR3 bases are TGCGCCAGCAGCACCGCCTCCGGGACAGGGAGCGAGCAGTACTTC. Protein sequence: CASSTASGTGSEQYF.

This clone was detected once. The CDR3 is CASRGAGTPKKATSGNTIYF. CDR3 nucleotides: TGCGCCAGCAGAGGAGCCGGGACACCAAAGAAGGCCACCTCTGGAAACACCATATATTTT. The chain combines TRBV5-1 with TRBJ1-3; the D gene is possibly TRBD1 (6 bases). The V end was cut by 5 bases, the J end by 0 bases, with 27 bases between. The CDR3 runs 20 residues. The germline V gene encodes CDR1 SGHRS and CDR2 YFSETQ. The variable domain in full, with the rest retrieved from reference TRBV5-1 and TRBJ1-3, is KAGVTQTPRYLIKTRGQQVTLSCSPISGHRSVSWYQQTPGQGLQFLFEYFSETQRNKGNFPGRFSGRQFSNSRSEMNVSTLELGDSALYLCASRGAGTPKKATSGNTIYFGEGSWLTVV.

The J gene is TRBJ1-2, the V gene TRBV6-5; tentative D call: TRBD1 (5 bases). Germline assignment: CDR1 MNHEY and CDR2 SVGAGI. The V gene lost 10 bases and the J gene lost 3 bases, with 15 bases spanning the gap. There are 13 residues in the CDR3. The CDR3, as DNA: TGTGCCACCTCCTTACAGGATTACTATGGCTACACCTTC. Its translation is CATSLQDYYGYTF.

This chain joins TRBV7-2 and TRBJ1-4; tentatively, D is TRBD1 (6 bases). Germline V gene sequence: CDR1 SGHTA, CDR2 FQGNSA. Deletions cut 5 bases from V and 7 bases from J, with 20 bases between. This CDR3 is built from 16 residues. CDR3 sequence: CASSSNPGVGGEKLFF. The CDR3 DNA is TGTGCCAGCAGCAGTAACCCAGGGGTAGGAGGTGAAAAACTGTTTTTT.

V is TRBV27 and J is TRBJ2-7, with a possible D match to TRBD1 (5 bases). This CDR3 has 13 amino acids. Germline lookup yields CDR1 MNHEY and CDR2 SMNVEV (reference sequence). Trimming removed 7 bases from V and 2 bases from J, with 12 bases in between. In DNA, the CDR3 is TGTGCCAGCAAGGACACTTCGACCTACGAGCAGTACTTC. Its translation: CASKDTSTYEQYF.

The chain links TRBV5-4 to TRBJ2-7, with 10 bases lining up with TRBD2. The germline gives CDR1 SGHNT, CDR2 YYREEE (reference sequence). J was trimmed by 3 bases and V by 4 bases; bases with no gene match: 4. This CDR3 spans 14 amino acids. DNA of the CDR3: TGTGCCAGCAGCGGAGCGGGGGGGAACTACGAGCAGTACTTC. Translated: CASSGAGGNYEQYF.

This clone occurred once. The V call is TRBV19, the J call TRBJ2-5; TRBD2 matches 10 bases. Germline V CDR1 and CDR2: LNHDA, SQIVND (reference sequence). The CDR3 sequence is 16 residues long. With V trimmed by 3 bases and J by 5 bases, 9 bases remained unmatched. CDR3 in DNA: TGTGCCAGTAGTATGGCAGCGGGAGGGCCAATTGAGACCCAGTACTTC. Protein: CASSMAAGGPIETQYF.

The rearrangement links TRBV24-1 to TRBJ2-1; TRBD1 might be the D (5 bases). The germline V gene has CDR1 KGHDR and CDR2 SFDVKD. V was shortened by 3 bases and J by 10 bases, with 12 bases between the two germline ends. The CDR3 spans 13 residues. CDR3 protein: CATSDRRVSEQFF. The CDR3 DNA reads TGTGCCACCAGTGATCGCAGGGTCAGCGAGCAGTTCTTC.